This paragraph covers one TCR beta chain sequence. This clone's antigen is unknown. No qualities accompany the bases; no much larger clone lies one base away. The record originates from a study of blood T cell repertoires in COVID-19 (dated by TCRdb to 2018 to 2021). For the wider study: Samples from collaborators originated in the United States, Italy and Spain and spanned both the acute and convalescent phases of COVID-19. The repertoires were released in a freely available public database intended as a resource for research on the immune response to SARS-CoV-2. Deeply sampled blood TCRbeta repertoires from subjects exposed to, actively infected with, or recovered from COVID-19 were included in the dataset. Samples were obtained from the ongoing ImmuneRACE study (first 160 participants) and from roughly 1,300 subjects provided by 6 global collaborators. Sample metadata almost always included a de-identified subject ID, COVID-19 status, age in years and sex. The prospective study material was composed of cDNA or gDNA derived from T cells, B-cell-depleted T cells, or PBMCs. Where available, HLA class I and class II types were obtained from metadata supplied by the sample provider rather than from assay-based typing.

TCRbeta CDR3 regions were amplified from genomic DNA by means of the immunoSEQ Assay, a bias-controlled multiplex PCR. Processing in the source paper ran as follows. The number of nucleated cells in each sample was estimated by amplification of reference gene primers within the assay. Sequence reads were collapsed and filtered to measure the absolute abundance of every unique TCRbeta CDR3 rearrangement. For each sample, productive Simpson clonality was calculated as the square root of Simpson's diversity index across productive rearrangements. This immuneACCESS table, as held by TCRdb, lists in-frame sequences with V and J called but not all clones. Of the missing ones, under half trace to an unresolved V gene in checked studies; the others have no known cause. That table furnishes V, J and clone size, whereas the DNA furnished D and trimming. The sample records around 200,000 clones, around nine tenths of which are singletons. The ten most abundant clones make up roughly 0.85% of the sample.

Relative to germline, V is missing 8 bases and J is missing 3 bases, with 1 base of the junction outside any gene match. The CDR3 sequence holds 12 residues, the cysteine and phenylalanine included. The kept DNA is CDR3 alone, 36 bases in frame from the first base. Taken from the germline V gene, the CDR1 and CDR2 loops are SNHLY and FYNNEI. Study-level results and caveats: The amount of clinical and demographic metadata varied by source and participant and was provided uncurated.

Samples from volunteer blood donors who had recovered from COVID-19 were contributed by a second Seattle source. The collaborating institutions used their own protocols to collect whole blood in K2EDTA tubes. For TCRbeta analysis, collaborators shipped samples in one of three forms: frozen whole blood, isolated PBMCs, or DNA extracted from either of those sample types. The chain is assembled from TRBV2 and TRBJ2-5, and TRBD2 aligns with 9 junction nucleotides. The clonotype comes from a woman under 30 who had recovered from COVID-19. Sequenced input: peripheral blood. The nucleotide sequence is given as TGTGCCAGCGGGACTAGCAAAGAGACCCAGTACTTC. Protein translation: CASGTSKETQYF.